The entry below gives a single TCR beta chain sequence along with its context. The antigen is undetermined. This sample is drawn from a study of spatial heterogeneity in lung cancer. In the study overall: Beta-chain sequences were consistently detected more often than alpha-chain sequences. Unique TCR and UMI combinations averaged more than ten appearances each in raw reads. Study observations and caveats: Circulating ubiquitous expanded tumor TCRs were observed more frequently at resection than at follow-up.

V was clipped by 4 bases and J by 2 bases; unmatched bases: 1. CDR1 and CDR2 (germline): SGHTA, FQGNSA. This CDR3 comprises 13 residues. This sample's time point: sample taken at primary tumor resection. The sequenced material consisted of unsorted whole RNA from tumor, nontumor lung or frozen PBMC. Untreated early-stage non-small cell lung cancer patients, over 55 in total, were the donors. TCRdb itself ran the 5' RACE reads through MiXCR, one entry per CDR3 protein. There are 40,000 to 45,000 distinct CDR3 sequences in the sample; 12% to 15% occur only once, and 55% to 60% lies in the top ten. This clonotype was sampled from a male donor with early-stage non-small cell lung cancer. J is TRBJ1-2 and V is TRBV7-2; 7 bases align to TRBD1. The sequencing here drew on PBMCs, taken at surgery. CDR3 coding DNA: TGTGCCAGCAGCTCACAGGGGAACTATGGCTACACCTTC. It translates to CASSSQGNYGYTF. Looking up the rest from reference TRBV7-2 and TRBJ1-2 gives the full variable domain: GAGVSQSPSNKVTEKGKDVELRCDPISGHTALYWYRQSLGQGLEFLIYFQGNSAPDKSGLPSDRFSAERTGGSVSTLTIQRTQQEDSAVYLCASSSQGNYGYTFGSGTRLTVV.